This TCR beta chain comes out of a study of blood T cell repertoires in COVID-19 (dated by TCRdb to 2018 to 2021). Looking at the study overall: Samples from collaborators originated in the United States, Italy and Spain and spanned both the acute and convalescent phases of COVID-19. The samples were drawn from two sources: the first 160 participants of the ongoing ImmuneRACE study, and over 1,000 subjects contributed by 6 global collaborators. The dataset comprised deeply sampled blood TCRbeta repertoires from subjects exposed to, actively infected with, or recovered from COVID-19. The material from the prospective study consisted of cDNA or gDNA derived from T cells, B-cell-depleted T cells, or PBMCs. HLA class I and class II types, where available, came from metadata supplied by the sample provider rather than from assay-based typing. The repertoires were made available in a free public database intended to serve as a resource for research on the immune response to SARS-CoV-2. The sample metadata nearly always contained a de-identified subject ID, COVID-19 status, age in years and sex.

According to the germline V gene (reference sequence), CDR1 reads SSHAT and CDR2 reads FNYEAQ. CDR3 length: 16 amino acids, cysteine to phenylalanine. Only the CDR3 DNA is retained, 48 bases long and in frame from the first base. A distance of 15 bases separates the germline ends of V and J, which lose 4 bases and 0 bases respectively. As regards this clone: Its antigen has not been determined. It has no much larger one-base neighbor in the sample; base qualities were not kept.

Broad study findings and their caveats: How much clinical and demographic metadata was included differed by source and by participant, and the metadata was provided uncurated.

The immunoSEQ Assay, a bias-controlled multiplex PCR, was used to amplify TCRbeta CDR3 regions from genomic DNA. The original methods were these. The number of nucleated cells in each sample was estimated from the amplification of reference gene primers within the assay. Sequence reads were collapsed and filtered to measure the absolute abundance of every unique TCRbeta CDR3 rearrangement. For each sample, productive Simpson clonality was calculated by taking the square root of Simpson's diversity index across productive rearrangements. TCRdb holds this immuneACCESS table with in-frame rearrangements only. Some clones are missing; in checked studies, unresolved V genes explain under half, and the rest has no known cause. The V and J calls and clone size were taken over from that table, and D and trimming were inferred from the DNA. The sample table contains approximately 11,000 clones; only one count was recorded for roughly 88% of them. The leading ten clones occupy around 9.9% of the sample.

Collaborating institutions collected whole blood in K2EDTA tubes following their own protocols. For TCRbeta analysis, collaborators shipped samples as frozen whole blood, isolated PBMCs, or DNA extracted from either of those sample types. The receptor chain draws on TRBV7-7 and TRBJ2-5, with TRBD1 as a weak D call on 6 bases. This sequence originates from a human donor in a cohort sampled during active COVID-19. Input material: peripheral blood. Here is the DNA: TGTGCCAGCAGCTCCACAGGGCCGGAAAACCAAGAGACCCAGTACTTC. This sequence encodes CASSSTGPENQETQYF.